A single sample is the source of the 2 T cell receptor beta chains below, sequenced in a study of technical replicates of blood from a handful of donors. Some clones are missing from TCRdb's copy, which holds only in-frame ones; the method was immunoSEQ multiplex PCR. The sample holds 65,000 to 90,000 clones, 90% to 95% seen once. The material sequenced was T cells isolated from PBMCs. The receptor set was obtained from a human donor in good health.

V and J are TRBV30 and TRBJ1-2, with unresolved D. This CDR3 has 14 amino acids. Deletions cut 3 bases from V and 8 bases from J, with 19 bases between. Germline CDR1 and CDR2: GTSNPN and SVGIG (reference sequence). The CDR3 spells CAWSLQALIEGYTF. CDR3 nucleotide sequence: TGTGCCTGGAGCCTCCAGGCCCTGATCGAAGGCTACACCTTC. The entire variable domain, with the rest obtained from reference TRBV30 and TRBJ1-2, is as follows: SQTIHQWPATLVQPVGSPLSLECTVEGTSNPNLYWYRQAAGRGLQLLFYSVGIGQISSEVPQNLSASRPQDRQFILSSKKLLLSDSGFYLCAWSLQALIEGYTFGSGTRLTVV.

The V gene is TRBV19, the J gene TRBJ1-6, with 11 nucleotides matching TRBD1. The CDR3 extends over 15 amino acids. The ends lost 4 bases at V and 10 bases at J; junction bases unmatched: 6. Germline V CDR1 and CDR2: LNHDA, SQIVND (reference sequence). Written as DNA, the CDR3 is TGTGCCAGTAGTAATGGGGGGACAGGGGGGTCACCCCTCCACTTT. Its translation: CASSNGGTGGSPLHF.